Below, 20 T cell receptor beta chains from the same sample are listed, as sequenced in a study of T-cell memory formation after mild COVID-19. TCRdb ran MiXCR on the 5' RACE reads and lists one entry per CDR3 protein. Of about 360,000 distinct CDR3 sequences in the sample, over 13% were seen once. The sample was PBMCs or a T cell subset sorted from them (not recorded which). The receptors come from a man aged 18 to 30 who had mild COVID-19 (a few samples of this study predate the infection). Cell type and time point are not known.

This clonotype was detected many times. The rearrangement joins TRBV13 to TRBJ2-7; D tentatively fits TRBD1 or TRBD2 (5 bases each). The V and J ends lost 5 bases and 2 bases respectively, with 13 bases between them. Germline lookup yields CDR1 PRHDT and CDR2 FYEKMQ (reference sequence). The CDR3 sequence is 14 residues long. CDR3 region: CASSRGRPAYEQYV. CDR3 nucleotide sequence: TGTGCCAGCAGCCGGGGACGGCCCGCCTACGAGCAGTACGTC.

The chain recombines TRBV7-2 with TRBJ2-5, with TRBD1 matching 7 bases. V gave up 7 bases and J gave up 3 bases; unmatched junction bases: 8. CDR3 length: 14 residues. CDR1 SGHTA and CDR2 FQGNSA come from the germline V gene. The CDR3 nucleotides are TGTGCCAGCATGAGGGGGCCGCACGAAGAGACCCAGTACTTC. This gives the protein CASMRGPHEETQYF.

This clonotype was detected a few times. The J gene is TRBJ1-4, the V gene TRBV5-1, with 8 bases lining up with TRBD1. The CDR3 runs to 18 residues. The junction had 10 bases not matched to a gene; V was cut back by 3 bases and J by 0 bases. CDR1 SGHRS and CDR2 YFSETQ come from the germline V gene. The CDR3: CASSSRTGLIATNEKLFF. The CDR3 nucleotides are TGCGCCAGCAGCTCGAGGACAGGGTTGATTGCAACTAATGAAAAACTGTTTTTT.

This clonotype was recorded a few times. The J gene is TRBJ1-5, the V gene TRBV20-1; TRBD1 might be the D (5 bases). The ends were cut back, 2 bases at V and 0 bases at J, with 14 bases in the middle. Germline lookup yields CDR1 DFQATT and CDR2 SNEGSKA (reference sequence). This CDR3 has 16 residues. The CDR3 is CSARSWDDYSNQPQHF. The CDR3 bases are TGCAGTGCTAGAAGTTGGGACGACTATAGCAATCAGCCCCAGCATTTT.

The chain links TRBV28 to TRBJ1-3, with TRBD1 matching 10 bases. CDR1 MDHEN and CDR2 SYDVKM come from the germline V gene. The CDR3 loop spans 15 amino acids. Trimming took 5 bases from V and 0 from J; bases not matched to a gene: 1. The CDR3 coding sequence is TGTGCCAGCAGTGACAGGGGGCTCTCTGGAAACACCATATATTTT. It specifies CASSDRGLSGNTIYF.

The CDR3 DNA reads as TGTGCCAGCAGTTCACAGGGCTTCGGGCAGTACGTC. Translated, it gives CASSSQGFGQYV. The chain uses TRBV6-2 or TRBV6-3 and TRBJ2-7; tentatively, D is TRBD1 (6 bases). Trimming took off 4 bases at V and 9 bases at J, with 13 bases between the two ends. The germline gives CDR1 MNHEY, CDR2 SVGEGT. The CDR3 length is 12 residues.

The chain employs TRBV7-3 and TRBJ1-1; no definite D call. The ends were cut back, 0 bases at V and 2 bases at J, with 7 bases in the middle. Germline V gene data show CDR1 as SGHTA and CDR2 as FQGTGA. CDR3 size: 14 residues. CDR3 sequence (DNA): TGTGCCAGCAGCTTAACTGCGGGAAACACTGAAGCTTTCTTT. Encoded protein: CASSLTAGNTEAFF.

This clonotype was observed a handful of times. J is TRBJ2-7 and V is TRBV11-1, with D possibly called TRBD1 or TRBD2 (5 bases each). Germline CDR1 SGHAT, CDR2 FQDESV (reference sequence). This CDR3 spans 14 amino acids. V lost 3 bases and J lost 1, with 10 bases in between. CDR3 residues: CASSLFGGSYEQYF. In DNA form, the CDR3 reads TGTGCCAGCAGCTTGTTTGGGGGATCCTACGAGCAGTACTTC. The full variable domain, completed using reference TRBV11-1 and TRBJ2-7, is EAEVAQSPRYKITEKSQAVAFWCDPISGHATLYWYRQILGQGPELLVQFQDESVVDDSQLPKDRFSAERLKGVDSTLKIQPAELGDSAMYLCASSLFGGSYEQYFGPGTRLTVT.

The chain is built from TRBV6-5 and TRBJ1-2; D is possibly TRBD1 (5 bases). Germline loops: CDR1 MNHEY, CDR2 SVGAGI. Trimming took off 7 bases at V and 8 bases at J, with 14 bases between the two ends. The CDR3 extends over 12 amino acids. CDR3 sequence (DNA): TGTGCCAGCACCTACCAGGGTGGCGGCTACACCTTC. Amino acid sequence: CASTYQGGGYTF.

This clonotype was counted between two and nine times. The chain carries TRBV5-6 and TRBJ2-7; weak D call: TRBD1 (5 bases). Germline CDR1 reads SGHDT; CDR2 reads YYEEEE. This CDR3 is 16 amino acids long. The V end was cut by 1 base, the J end by 3 bases, with 17 bases between. The CDR3 DNA follows: TGTGCCAGCAGCTTGTTCTTTCAGGGTATCCACTACGAGCAGTACGTC. It yields the protein CASSLFFQGIHYEQYV.

This clonotype was seen a few times. This chain links TRBV6-2 or TRBV6-3 with TRBJ1-5, with 7 bases that match TRBD1. The junction had 8 bases not matched to a gene; V was cut back by 4 bases and J by 5 bases. Germline V gene sequence: CDR1 MNHEY, CDR2 SVGEGT. The CDR3 is 15 amino acids. CDR3: CASSFGQAKHQPQHF. The CDR3 DNA is TGTGCCAGCAGTTTTGGACAGGCGAAACATCAGCCCCAGCATTTT.

This clonotype was recorded a few times. This chain joins TRBV15 and TRBJ2-3, with 7 positions matching TRBD2. Germline V gives CDR1 LNHNV, CDR2 YYDKDF (reference sequence). Unmatched junction bases numbered 4, after V lost 3 bases and J lost 1 base. The CDR3 spans 15 residues. CDR3 sequence (DNA): TGTGCCACCAGCAGGACACGGGGGGGCACAGATACGCAGTATTTT. It is translated as CATSRTRGGTDTQYF.

This clonotype has only a few counts. In DNA form, the CDR3 reads TGTGCCAGCAGTGCGGTGGGGACCCTTAATGAGCAGTTCTTC. This translates into CASSAVGTLNEQFF. The rearrangement joins TRBV27 to TRBJ2-1; D possibly matches TRBD1 or TRBD2 (5 bases each). The V end was cut by 5 bases, the J end by 7 bases, with 15 bases between. The CDR3 sequence is 14 residues long. In germline, CDR1 is MNHEY, CDR2 SMNVEV (reference sequence).

J is TRBJ2-1 and V is TRBV15, with D perhaps assigned TRBD1 or TRBD2 (5 bases each). Germline CDR1 and CDR2: LNHNV and YYDKDF (reference sequence). V lost 5 bases, J lost 5 bases, and 16 bases lay in between. The CDR3 length is 15 residues. CDR3 region: CATSLGTLSHNEQFF. CDR3 coding DNA: TGTGCCACCAGCCTTGGGACGCTAAGCCACAATGAGCAGTTCTTC. Full variable domain (outside the CDR3, taken from reference TRBV15 and TRBJ2-1): DAMVIQNPRYQVTQFGKPVTLSCSQTLNHNVMYWYQQKSSQAPKLLFHYYDKDFNNEADTPDNFQSRRPNTSFCFLDIRSPGLGDTAMYLCATSLGTLSHNEQFFGPGTRLTVL.

This clonotype came up a few times. CDR3 nucleotide sequence: TGCAGTGCTAGAGGGGACGGGGCAAAAGAAGAGACCCAGTACTTC. This codes for CSARGDGAKEETQYF. The chain links TRBV20-1 to TRBJ2-5; D possibly matches TRBD1 or TRBD2 (5 bases each). The germline CDR1 and CDR2 sequences are DFQATT and SNEGSKA (reference sequence). The germline V and J ends were trimmed by 1 base and 3 bases, with 15 bases remaining between them. CDR3 length: 15 amino acids.

This chain joins TRBV19 and TRBJ2-4, with D perhaps TRBD1 (5 bases). V lost 3 bases to trimming and J lost 4 bases, with 7 bases between them. This CDR3 spans 13 amino acids. Germline CDR1 and CDR2: LNHDA and SQIVND (reference sequence). The chain's CDR3 is CASSIDSKNIQYF. The CDR3 DNA is TGTGCCAGTAGTATTGACAGTAAAAACATTCAGTACTTC.

In this sample, this clonotype turned up many times. The chain uses TRBV4-3 and TRBJ1-2; D is uncertain. Trimming pared 3 bases from V and 7 bases from J, leaving 15 bases between. There are 14 residues in the CDR3. The germline gives CDR1 LGHNA, CDR2 YSLEER. DNA for the CDR3: TGCGCCAGCAGCCATAGGAGTTGGCGTCGTGGCTACACCTTC. Translating it yields CASSHRSWRRGYTF.

This clonotype was detected many times. This chain uses TRBV12-3 or TRBV12-4 with TRBJ2-3, with no clear D. This CDR3 is 16 amino acids long. V was cut by 5 bases and J by 4 bases, with 19 bases left in between. The CDR3 DNA reads as TGTGCCAGCAGTCCTCCTAACCTCCCGGGTGCAGATACGCAGTATTTT. Its translation is CASSPPNLPGADTQYF.

The CDR3 nucleotides read TGTGCCAGCAGCTTAGGGGGATCCCTCCGCACTGAAGCTTTCTTT. Its protein product is CASSLGGSLRTEAFF. The chain has TRBV7-9 and TRBJ1-1, with D hard to call. Germline V CDR1 and CDR2: SEHNR, FQNEAQ (reference sequence). CDR3 length: 15 residues. Trimming stripped 1 base from V and 4 bases from J, with 13 bases between.

This chain joins TRBV25-1 and TRBJ2-1, with D unresolved. The V end was cut by 7 bases, the J end by 5 bases, with 6 bases between. The CDR3 covers 11 residues. Per the germline V gene, CDR1 is MGHDK and CDR2 is SYGVNS. CDR3 residues: CASNRDNEQFF. CDR3 nucleotide sequence: TGTGCCAGCAACCGGGACAATGAGCAGTTCTTC.